Shown below are 4 T cell receptor beta chains from a single sample sequenced in a study of technical replicates of blood from a handful of donors. The data were produced by immunoSEQ multiplex PCR, yet TCRdb's version contains in-frame clones alone and is incomplete. The table shows around 84,000 clones, with approximately 90% occurring only once. Material for sequencing was T cells isolated from PBMCs. The receptors stem from a human donor in good health.

The V gene is TRBV7-9, the J gene TRBJ2-3, with 8 bases lining up with TRBD1. CDR1 and CDR2 (germline): SEHNR, FQNEAQ (reference sequence). V trimming: 5 bases; J trimming: 3 bases; junction bases outside the gene matches: 7. The CDR3 has 15 amino acids. CDR3 loop: CASSPRQGSTDTQYF. The CDR3 DNA is TGTGCCAGCAGCCCTAGACAGGGGAGTACAGATACGCAGTATTTT.

CDR3 in DNA: TGTGCCAGCAGTGAAGACAGGGGGCCGAGTGAAGCTTTCTTT. Amino acids: CASSEDRGPSEAFF. This chain connects TRBV6-1 to TRBJ1-1; 9 bases are shared with TRBD1. V trimming: 1 base; J trimming: 7 bases; junction bases outside the gene matches: 4. Germline values: CDR1 MNHNS, CDR2 SASEGT. The CDR3 length is 14 residues.

J is TRBJ2-5 and V is TRBV29-1; 7 bases align to TRBD2. This CDR3 has 14 amino acids. Germline V gene data show CDR1 as SQVTM and CDR2 as ANQGSEA. With V trimmed by 7 bases and J by 3 bases, 11 bases remained unmatched. This CDR3 reads CSARPGTIKETQYF. For the CDR3, the DNA is TGCAGCGCTAGACCGGGGACTATCAAAGAGACCCAGTACTTC.

The V gene is TRBV6-6, the J gene TRBJ1-5; D is ambiguous. The CDR3 has 12 amino acids. The germline CDR1 and CDR2 sequences are MNHNY and SVGAGI (reference sequence). With 4 bases removed from V and 5 bases from J, the gap between germline ends came to 6 bases. The CDR3 spells CASSSLDQPQHF. The CDR3 bases are TGTGCCAGCAGTTCGTTAGATCAGCCCCAGCATTTT.